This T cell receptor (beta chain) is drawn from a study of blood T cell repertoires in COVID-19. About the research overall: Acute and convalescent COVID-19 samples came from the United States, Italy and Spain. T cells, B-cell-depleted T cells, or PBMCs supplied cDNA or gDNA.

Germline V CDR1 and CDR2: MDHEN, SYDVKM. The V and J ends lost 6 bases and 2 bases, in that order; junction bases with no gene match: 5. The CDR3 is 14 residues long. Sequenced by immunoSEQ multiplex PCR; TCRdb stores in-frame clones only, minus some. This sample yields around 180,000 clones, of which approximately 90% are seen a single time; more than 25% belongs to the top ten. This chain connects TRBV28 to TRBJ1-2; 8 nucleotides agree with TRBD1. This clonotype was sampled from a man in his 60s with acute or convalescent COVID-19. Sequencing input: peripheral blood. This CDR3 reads CASSSGQVNYGYTF. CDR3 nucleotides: TGTGCCAGCAGCTCGGGACAGGTGAACTATGGCTACACCTTC.